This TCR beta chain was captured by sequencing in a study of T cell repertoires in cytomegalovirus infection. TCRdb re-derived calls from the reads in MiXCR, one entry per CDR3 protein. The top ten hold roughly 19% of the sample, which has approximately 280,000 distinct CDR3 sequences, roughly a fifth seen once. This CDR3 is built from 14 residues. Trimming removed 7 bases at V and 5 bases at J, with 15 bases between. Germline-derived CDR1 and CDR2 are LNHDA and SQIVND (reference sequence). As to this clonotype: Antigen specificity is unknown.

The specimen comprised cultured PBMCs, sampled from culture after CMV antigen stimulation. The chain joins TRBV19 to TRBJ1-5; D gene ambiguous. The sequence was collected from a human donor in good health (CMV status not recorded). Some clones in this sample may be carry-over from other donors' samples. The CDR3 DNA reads TGTGCCAGTACGAAAGTAAGGAGCCATCAGCCCCAGCATTTT. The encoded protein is CASTKVRSHQPQHF.